This TCR beta chain was captured by sequencing in a study of blood T cell repertoires in COVID-19 (dated by TCRdb to the early 2020s). Background for the entire study: The collaborator samples originated in the United States, Italy and Spain and spanned the acute and convalescent phases of COVID-19. The samples were drawn from the first 160 participants of the ongoing ImmuneRACE study and from under 1,500 subjects provided by 6 global collaborators. The prospective study material was composed of cDNA or gDNA derived from T cells, B-cell-depleted T cells, or PBMCs. The repertoires were made available in a free public database intended to serve as a resource for research on the immune response to SARS-CoV-2. A de-identified subject ID, COVID-19 status, age in years and sex were almost always included in the sample metadata. Subjects who had been exposed to COVID-19, were actively infected with it, or had recovered from it provided the deeply sampled blood TCRbeta repertoires that made up the dataset. Where available, HLA class I and class II types were taken from metadata supplied by the sample provider and were not determined by assay-based typing.

TCRbeta CDR3 regions were amplified from genomic DNA using the immunoSEQ Assay, a bias-controlled multiplex PCR. The authors' analysis ran thus. Nucleated cell counts per sample were estimated from amplification of reference gene primers within the assay. Sequence reads were collapsed and filtered to measure the absolute abundance of every unique TCRbeta CDR3 rearrangement. For each sample, productive Simpson clonality was calculated by taking the square root of Simpson's diversity index across productive rearrangements. Sourced from immuneACCESS, this table was stored by TCRdb with only in-frame sequences that have V and J called. A share of the clones is absent; for the studies checked, an unresolved V gene accounts for under half, and the remainder has no known explanation. The DNA gave D and trimming, while V, J and clone size come from that table. Recorded for this sample are a few hundred thousand clones; about 87% of them occurred a single time. The ten largest clones capture more than 6.5% of the sample.

Points on this clone: The antigen this receptor binds is unknown. The input lacks base qualities; no much larger clone sits a single base away.

Summary of the overall study and its limitations: The quantity of clinical and demographic metadata differed by source and by participant and was supplied without curation.

The CDR3 measures 12 amino acids from cysteine to phenylalanine. The DNA shown is the 36-base CDR3, in frame from base 1. CDR1 is given as SGHVS and CDR2 as FQNEAQ, both from the germline V gene. The junction shows trimming of 5 bases on V and 5 bases on J, plus 9 bases between the germline ends. Whole blood was collected in K2EDTA tubes by collaborating institutions according to the institutions' own protocols. For TCRbeta analysis, collaborator samples were shipped as frozen whole blood, as isolated PBMCs, or as DNA extracted from either sample type. This TCR was sampled from a woman in her 70s with active or convalescent COVID-19. This chain is built from TRBV7-8 and TRBJ1-2; the D region possibly corresponds to TRBD1 (5 bases align). The material sequenced was peripheral blood. The nucleotide sequence reads TGTGCCAGCAGCCCGACAGCTTATGGCTACACCTTC. Its coded protein is CASSPTAYGYTF.